This T cell receptor (beta chain) was recovered during a study of cytomegalovirus exposure and HLA in healthy donors. Study findings and constraints: There were several of the most significant clusters that appeared linked to common viral pathogens in a later analysis. The CMV antigen specificity of three CMV-associated chains was confirmed through in vitro analysis.

Between the trimmed V and J ends, which lost 3 bases and 0 bases, there was a span of 17 bases. This CDR3 region has 17 residues. CDR1 is SGHTA, CDR2 FQGNSA, per germline. The sample holds a few counts of this clone. What it binds is not known. The PCR contained 60 Vbeta and 13 Jbeta primers. Sequencing used immunoSEQ multiplex PCR; TCRdb keeps in-frame clones, though not all of them. The sample lists about 220,000 clones, 65% to 85% seen once, with roughly 0.66% in the top ten. The clonotype originates from a boy between 2 and 10 years old in good health and CMV-seronegative. Sequenced: PBMCs. This rearrangement joins TRBV7-2 to TRBJ1-1; a weak D match, TRBD1 (5 bases). CDR3 region: CASSFLDGAFMNTEAFF. CDR3 bases: TGTGCCAGCAGCTTCCTGGATGGGGCCTTTATGAACACTGAAGCTTTCTTT.